This is a list of T cell receptor beta chains from one sample in a study of blood T cell repertoires in COVID-19. Repertoires were generated with immunoSEQ multiplex PCR, while TCRdb's copy carries only in-frame clones and drops some. The table includes under 20,000 clones, around 94% detected once. Sequencing used peripheral blood. All receptors come from a human donor in a cohort sampled during active COVID-19. The CDR3 runs from the conserved cysteine through the conserved F or W. D genes are given only for firm matches. Size is omitted from some rows. Given values are once, few, many or a class for expanded clones.

J gene: TRBJ2-3; D gene: TRBD2; V gene: TRBV9; clone size: .; CDR3 protein: CASSRASGSTDTQYF; CDR3 DNA: TGTGCCAGCAGCCGAGCTAGCGGCAGCACAGATACGCAGTATTTT
J gene: TRBJ2-5; D gene: TRBD2; V gene: TRBV9; clone size: .; CDR3 protein: CASSTHGGETQYF; CDR3 DNA: TGTGCCAGCAGCACTCACGGGGGGGAGACCCAGTACTTC
J gene: TRBJ2-5; D gene: .; V gene: TRBV7-2; clone size: .; CDR3 protein: CATTGIIETQYF; CDR3 DNA: TGTGCCACCACAGGGATTATCGAGACCCAGTACTTC
J gene: TRBJ1-1; D gene: TRBD1; V gene: TRBV4-1; clone size: few; CDR3 protein: CASSRTGGPTEAFF; CDR3 DNA: TGCGCCAGCAGCCGGACAGGGGGCCCGACTGAAGCTTTCTTT
J gene: TRBJ1-1; D gene: .; V gene: TRBV9; clone size: .; CDR3 protein: CASSLTANTEAFF; CDR3 DNA: TGTGCCAGCAGCCTGACAGCGAACACTGAAGCTTTCTTT
J gene: TRBJ2-7; D gene: TRBD2; V gene: TRBV9; clone size: .; CDR3 protein: CASSVESGTSDEQYF; CDR3 DNA: TGTGCCAGCAGCGTCGAATCCGGGACTAGCGACGAGCAGTACTTC
J gene: TRBJ2-7; D gene: .; V gene: TRBV6-6; clone size: .; CDR3 protein: CASRPDMTYEQYF; CDR3 DNA: TGTGCCAGCAGGCCAGACATGACCTACGAGCAGTACTTC
J gene: TRBJ1-2; D gene: .; V gene: TRBV9; clone size: .; CDR3 protein: CASNPPSNGYTF; CDR3 DNA: TGTGCCAGCAACCCCCCCTCTAATGGCTACACCTTC
J gene: TRBJ2-7; D gene: TRBD2; V gene: TRBV5-8; clone size: .; CDR3 protein: CASSSLAGGGYEQYF; CDR3 DNA: TGTGCCAGCAGCTCCCTCGCGGGGGGAGGGTACGAGCAGTACTTC
J gene: TRBJ2-7; D gene: .; V gene: TRBV25-1; clone size: .; CDR3 protein: CASSELWSTGEQYF; CDR3 DNA: TGTGCCAGCAGTGAATTGTGGTCTACGGGCGAGCAGTACTTC
J gene: TRBJ1-4; D gene: .; V gene: TRBV7-9; clone size: .; CDR3 protein: CASSLQATNEKLFF; CDR3 DNA: TGTGCCAGCAGCTTACAGGCAACTAATGAAAAACTGTTTTTT
J gene: TRBJ1-5; D gene: TRBD1; V gene: TRBV27; clone size: .; CDR3 protein: CASSKGQPNQPQHF; CDR3 DNA: TGTGCCAGCTCCAAGGGACAGCCGAATCAGCCCCAGCATTTT
J gene: TRBJ2-5; D gene: .; V gene: TRBV5-4; clone size: .; CDR3 protein: CASSLSLRRDQETQYF; CDR3 DNA: TGTGCCAGCAGCTTGTCCCTGAGGAGAGACCAAGAGACCCAGTACTTC
J gene: TRBJ2-2; D gene: .; V gene: TRBV4-1; clone size: few; CDR3 protein: CASSQGAGLTGELFF; CDR3 DNA: TGCGCCAGCAGCCAAGGAGCAGGGTTAACCGGGGAGCTGTTTTTT
J gene: TRBJ2-2; D gene: .; V gene: TRBV7-6; clone size: .; CDR3 protein: CASSLEGQYTGELFF; CDR3 DNA: TGTGCCAGCAGCTTAGAAGGACAGTATACCGGGGAGCTGTTTTTT
J gene: TRBJ2-2; D gene: .; V gene: TRBV5-8; clone size: .; CDR3 protein: CASSRNRGSNTGELFF; CDR3 DNA: TGTGCCAGCAGCCGGAACCGGGGTTCGAACACCGGGGAGCTGTTTTTT
J gene: TRBJ1-6; D gene: .; V gene: TRBV11-2; clone size: .; CDR3 protein: CASSGWGVPNSPLHF; CDR3 DNA: TGTGCCAGCAGCGGATGGGGAGTCCCCAATTCACCCCTCCACTTT
J gene: TRBJ2-7; D gene: .; V gene: TRBV10-3; clone size: once; CDR3 protein: CAISGTNSYEQYF; CDR3 DNA: TGTGCCATCAGTGGTACAAATTCCTACGAGCAGTACTTC
J gene: TRBJ1-1; D gene: .; V gene: TRBV11-1; clone size: .; CDR3 protein: CASSFGTEAFF; CDR3 DNA: TGTGCCAGCAGCTTCGGCACTGAAGCTTTCTTT
J gene: TRBJ2-3; D gene: TRBD2; V gene: TRBV11-2; clone size: once; CDR3 protein: CASSLGLADYTDTQYF; CDR3 DNA: TGTGCCAGCAGCTTGGGACTAGCGGACTACACAGATACGCAGTATTTT
J gene: TRBJ1-1; D gene: .; V gene: TRBV27; clone size: .; CDR3 protein: CASSFGGLNTEAFF; CDR3 DNA: TGTGCCAGCAGTTTCGGGGGACTGAACACTGAAGCTTTCTTT
J gene: TRBJ1-2; D gene: .; V gene: TRBV10-1; clone size: .; CDR3 protein: CASSSGADYGYTF; CDR3 DNA: TGCGCCAGCAGTTCAGGGGCGGACTATGGCTACACCTTC
J gene: TRBJ1-1; D gene: .; V gene: TRBV7-3; clone size: .; CDR3 protein: CASSLVQGSTEAFF; CDR3 DNA: TGTGCCAGCAGCTTAGTACAGGGCAGCACTGAAGCTTTCTTT
J gene: TRBJ1-1; D gene: .; V gene: TRBV5-1; clone size: once; CDR3 protein: CASSLIIQAEAFF; CDR3 DNA: TGCGCCAGCAGCTTAATTATACAGGCCGAAGCTTTCTTT
J gene: TRBJ1-1; D gene: .; V gene: TRBV28; clone size: .; CDR3 protein: CASNSDSEAFF; CDR3 DNA: TGTGCCAGCAATTCGGACAGTGAAGCTTTCTTT
J gene: TRBJ2-3; D gene: TRBD1; V gene: TRBV6-6; clone size: .; CDR3 protein: CASSHKTTPRDRDTQYF; CDR3 DNA: TGTGCCAGCAGTCACAAAACCACACCCCGGGACAGAGATACGCAGTATTTT
J gene: TRBJ1-2; D gene: TRBD1; V gene: TRBV7-9; clone size: .; CDR3 protein: CASRPQGVGGYTF; CDR3 DNA: TGTGCCAGCAGACCACAGGGGGTTGGTGGCTACACCTTC
J gene: TRBJ2-2; D gene: TRBD2; V gene: TRBV15; clone size: .; CDR3 protein: CATSRGLEFGNTGELFF; CDR3 DNA: TGTGCCACCAGCAGGGGACTAGAATTCGGGAACACCGGGGAGCTGTTTTTT
J gene: TRBJ2-5; D gene: .; V gene: TRBV19; clone size: .; CDR3 protein: CASSIIGNPGETQYF; CDR3 DNA: TGTGCCAGTAGTATTATCGGCAACCCGGGAGAGACCCAGTACTTC
J gene: TRBJ1-6; D gene: TRBD1; V gene: TRBV4-1; clone size: .; CDR3 protein: CASSQASGTVFSPLHF; CDR3 DNA: TGCGCCAGCAGCCAAGCCTCAGGGACAGTTTTTTCACCCCTCCACTTT
J gene: TRBJ1-4; D gene: .; V gene: TRBV19; clone size: .; CDR3 protein: CASSMTATNEKLFF; CDR3 DNA: TGTGCCAGTAGTATGACAGCAACTAATGAAAAACTGTTTTTT
J gene: TRBJ1-2; D gene: TRBD1; V gene: TRBV19; clone size: .; CDR3 protein: CASSIPRTGDGGYTF; CDR3 DNA: TGTGCCAGTAGTATTCCAAGGACAGGGGACGGTGGCTACACCTTC